This T cell receptor (beta chain) is from a study of T cell repertoires in cytomegalovirus infection. This clonotype has ten or more counts. CDR1 is SGHTA, CDR2 FQGNSA, per germline. Between the trimmed V and J ends, which lost 5 bases and 2 bases, there was a span of 16 bases. The CDR3 contains 15 residues. One entry per CDR3 protein results from TCRdb running MiXCR on the reads. The table lists roughly 230,000 distinct CDR3 sequences, under 25% of them singletons. The origin of this receptor is a human donor in good health (CMV status not recorded). Some clones in this sample may be carry-over from other donors' samples. Sample: CD8+ T cells from PBMCs. The rearrangement uses TRBV7-2 and TRBJ2-7; possible D gene TRBD1, 5 bases. CDR3 residues: CASSLGHDRAYEQYF. The CDR3 bases are TGTGCCAGCAGCCTGGGTCACGACAGAGCCTACGAGCAGTACTTC.